These 2 T cell receptor beta chains were sequenced from one sample in a study of control samples from healthy donors and cancer patients. Here immunoSEQ multiplex PCR was the method, and the copy in TCRdb shows in-frame clones only, minus some. The repertoire holds 70,000 or so clones, with more than 75% as singletons. Sequenced material: PBMCs. These receptors originate from a woman aged 45-65 years with lung cancer.

The V and J genes are TRBV7-2 and TRBJ2-3; D not resolved. Between the trimmed V and J ends, which lost 6 bases and 2 bases, there was a span of 15 bases. Germline CDR1 reads SGHTA; CDR2 reads FQGNSA. CDR3 size: 15 residues. CDR3 nucleotides: TGTGCCAGCAGGGGAAAGGAAGGGAACACAGATACGCAGTATTTT. It specifies CASRGKEGNTDTQYF.

The gene calls are TRBV18 and TRBJ1-2, with D perhaps matching TRBD1 (5 bases). Germline lookup yields CDR1 KGHSH and CDR2 LQKENI. The ends were cut back, 3 bases at V and 8 bases at J, with 19 bases in the middle. The CDR3 is 15 residues long. The CDR3 spells CASSPGTERGLGYTF. CDR3 DNA sequence: TGTGCCAGCTCACCCGGGACGGAGCGTGGACTAGGCTACACCTTC.